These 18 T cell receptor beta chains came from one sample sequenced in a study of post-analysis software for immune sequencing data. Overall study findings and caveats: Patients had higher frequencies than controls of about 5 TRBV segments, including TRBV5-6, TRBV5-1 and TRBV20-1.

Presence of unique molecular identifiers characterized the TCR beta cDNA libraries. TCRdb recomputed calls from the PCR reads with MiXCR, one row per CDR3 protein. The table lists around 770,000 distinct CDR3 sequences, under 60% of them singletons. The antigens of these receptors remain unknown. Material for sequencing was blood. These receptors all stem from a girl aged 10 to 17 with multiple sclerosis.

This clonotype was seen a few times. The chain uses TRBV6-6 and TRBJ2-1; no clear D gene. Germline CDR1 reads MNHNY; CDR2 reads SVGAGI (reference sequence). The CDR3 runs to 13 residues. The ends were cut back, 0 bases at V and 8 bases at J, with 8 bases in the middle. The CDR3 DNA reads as TGTGCCAGCAGTTACTCGAGAGTCGATGAGCAGTTCTTC. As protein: CASSYSRVDEQFF.

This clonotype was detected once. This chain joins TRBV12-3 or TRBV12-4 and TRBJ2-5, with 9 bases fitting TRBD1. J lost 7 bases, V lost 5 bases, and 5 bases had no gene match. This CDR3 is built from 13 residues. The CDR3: CASSGQGLVTQYF. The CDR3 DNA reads TGTGCCAGCAGTGGACAGGGGTTAGTGACCCAGTACTTC.

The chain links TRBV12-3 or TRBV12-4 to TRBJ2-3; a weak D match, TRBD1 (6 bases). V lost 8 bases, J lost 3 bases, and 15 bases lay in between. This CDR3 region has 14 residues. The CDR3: CASVQGRGTDTQYF. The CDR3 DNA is TGTGCCAGCGTCCAGGGCAGGGGAACAGATACGCAGTATTTT.

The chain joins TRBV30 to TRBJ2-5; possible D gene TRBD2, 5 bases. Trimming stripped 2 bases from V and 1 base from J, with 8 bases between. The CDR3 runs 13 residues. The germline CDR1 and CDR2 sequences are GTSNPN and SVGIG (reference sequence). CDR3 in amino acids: CAWSPGFQETQYF. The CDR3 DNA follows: TGTGCCTGGAGTCCGGGGTTCCAAGAGACCCAGTACTTC. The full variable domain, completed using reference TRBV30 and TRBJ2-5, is SQTIHQWPATLVQPVGSPLSLECTVEGTSNPNLYWYRQAAGRGLQLLFYSVGIGQISSEVPQNLSASRPQDRQFILSSKKLLLSDSGFYLCAWSPGFQETQYFGPGTRLLVL.

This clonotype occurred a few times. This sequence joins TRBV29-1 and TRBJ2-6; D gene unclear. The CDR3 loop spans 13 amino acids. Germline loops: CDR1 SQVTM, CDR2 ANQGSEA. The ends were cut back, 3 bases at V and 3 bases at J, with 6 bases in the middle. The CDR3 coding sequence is TGCAGCGTTGAGGGGAATGGGGCCAACGTCCTGACTTTC. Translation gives CSVEGNGANVLTF. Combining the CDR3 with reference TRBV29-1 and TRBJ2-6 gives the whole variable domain SAVISQKPSRDICQRGTSLTIQCQVDSQVTMMFWYRQQPGQSLTLIATANQGSEATYESGFVIDKFPISRPNLTFSTLTVSNMSPEDSSIYLCSVEGNGANVLTFGAGSRLTVL.

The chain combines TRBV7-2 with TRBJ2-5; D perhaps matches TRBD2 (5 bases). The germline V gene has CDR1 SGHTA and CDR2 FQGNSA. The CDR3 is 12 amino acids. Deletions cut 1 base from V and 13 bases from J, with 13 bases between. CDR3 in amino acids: CASSLVVGERYF. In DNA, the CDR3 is TGTGCCAGCAGCTTAGTAGTCGGGGAGCGGTACTTC.

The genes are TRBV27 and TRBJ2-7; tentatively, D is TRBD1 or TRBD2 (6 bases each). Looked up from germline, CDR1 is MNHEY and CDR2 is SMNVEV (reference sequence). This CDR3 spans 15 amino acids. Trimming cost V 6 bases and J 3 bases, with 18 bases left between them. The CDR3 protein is CASSRPGAPFYEQYF. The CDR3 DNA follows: TGTGCCAGCAGCCGCCCGGGGGCTCCCTTCTACGAGCAGTACTTC.

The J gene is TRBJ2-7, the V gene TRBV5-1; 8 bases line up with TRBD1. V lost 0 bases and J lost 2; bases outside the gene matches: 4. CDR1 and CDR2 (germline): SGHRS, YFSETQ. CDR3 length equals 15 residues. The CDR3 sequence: CASSLDGQGAYEQYF. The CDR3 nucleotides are TGCGCCAGCAGCTTGGATGGACAGGGAGCCTACGAGCAGTACTTC.

The CDR3 region is CASSHGGVAYEQYF. CDR3 coding DNA: TGTGCCAGCAGCCACGGAGGGGTGGCCTACGAGCAGTACTTC. The chain has TRBV3-1 and TRBJ2-7; a weak D match, TRBD2 (6 bases). The CDR3 length is 14 residues. V lost 3 bases and J 2 bases, leaving 11 bases between the germline ends. Germline lookup yields CDR1 LGHDT and CDR2 YNNKEL (reference sequence).

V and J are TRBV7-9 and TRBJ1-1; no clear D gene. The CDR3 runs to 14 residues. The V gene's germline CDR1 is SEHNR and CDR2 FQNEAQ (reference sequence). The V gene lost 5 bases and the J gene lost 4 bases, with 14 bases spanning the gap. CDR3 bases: TGTGCCAGCAGCCGGCAAGAGAGAGGCACTGAAGCTTTCTTT. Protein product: CASSRQERGTEAFF. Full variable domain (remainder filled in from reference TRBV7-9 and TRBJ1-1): DTGVSQNPRHKITKRGQNVTFRCDPISEHNRLYWYRQTLGQGPEFLTYFQNEAQLEKSRLLSDRFSAERPKGSFSTLEIQRTEQGDSAMYLCASSRQERGTEAFFGQGTRLTVV.

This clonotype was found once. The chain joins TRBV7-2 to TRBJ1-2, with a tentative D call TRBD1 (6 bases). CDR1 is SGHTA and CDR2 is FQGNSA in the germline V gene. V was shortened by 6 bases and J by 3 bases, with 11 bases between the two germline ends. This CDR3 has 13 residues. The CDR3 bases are TGTGCCAGCAGTTTCGACAGGCACTATGGCTACACCTTC. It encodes CASSFDRHYGYTF.

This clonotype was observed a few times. CDR3 loop: CSAWGTSGDSYEQYF. Here the CDR3 DNA reads TGCAGCGCCTGGGGGACTAGCGGGGACTCCTACGAGCAGTACTTC. The rearrangement links TRBV29-1 to TRBJ2-7; TRBD2 matches at 13 bases. Germline V gene sequence: CDR1 SQVTM, CDR2 ANQGSEA. This CDR3 spans 15 amino acids. V lost 7 bases, J lost 0 bases, and 6 bases stayed unmatched.

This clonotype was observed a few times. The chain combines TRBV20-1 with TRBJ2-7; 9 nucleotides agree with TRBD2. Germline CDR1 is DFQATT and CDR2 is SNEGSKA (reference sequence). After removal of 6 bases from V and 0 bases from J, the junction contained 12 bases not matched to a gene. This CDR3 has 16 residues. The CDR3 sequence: CSAPIGPSGISYEQYF. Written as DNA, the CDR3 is TGCAGTGCCCCTATCGGGCCTAGCGGGATCTCCTACGAGCAGTACTTC.

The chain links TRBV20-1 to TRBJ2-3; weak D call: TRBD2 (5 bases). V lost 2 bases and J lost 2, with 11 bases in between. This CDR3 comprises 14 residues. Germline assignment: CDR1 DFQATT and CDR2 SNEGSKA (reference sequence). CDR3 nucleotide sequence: TGCAGTGCTAGACGGGATGCGTACACAGATACGCAGTATTTT. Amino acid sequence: CSARRDAYTDTQYF.

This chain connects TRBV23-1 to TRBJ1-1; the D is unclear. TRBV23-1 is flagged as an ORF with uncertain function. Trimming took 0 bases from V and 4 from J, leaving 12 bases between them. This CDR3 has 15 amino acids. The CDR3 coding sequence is TGCGCCAGCAGTCAATCCTCGGGGATCGGCACTGAAGCTTTCTTT. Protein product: CASSQSSGIGTEAFF.

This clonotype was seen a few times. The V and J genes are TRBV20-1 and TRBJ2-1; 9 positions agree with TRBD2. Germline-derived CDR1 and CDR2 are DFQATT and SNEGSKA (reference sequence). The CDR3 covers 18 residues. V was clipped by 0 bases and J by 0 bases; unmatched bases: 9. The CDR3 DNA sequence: TGCAGTGCTAGAGATACTAGCGGGTATGCCAGCTCCTACAATGAGCAGTTCTTC. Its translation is CSARDTSGYASSYNEQFF.

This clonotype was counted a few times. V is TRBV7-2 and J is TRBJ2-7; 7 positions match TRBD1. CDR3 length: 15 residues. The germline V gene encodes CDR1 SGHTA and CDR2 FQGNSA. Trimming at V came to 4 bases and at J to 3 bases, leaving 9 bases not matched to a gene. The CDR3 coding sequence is TGTGCCAGCAGCTCAGGGGACAGAGTAAGCTACGAGCAGTACTTC. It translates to CASSSGDRVSYEQYF.

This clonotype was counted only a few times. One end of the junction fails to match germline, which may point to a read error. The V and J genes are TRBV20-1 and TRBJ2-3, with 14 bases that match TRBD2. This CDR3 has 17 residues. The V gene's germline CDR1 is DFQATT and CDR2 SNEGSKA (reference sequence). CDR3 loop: CSARDPRLAGGSDTQYF. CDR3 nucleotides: TGCAGCGCTAGAGATCCCCGACTAGCGGGAGGGTCGGATACGCAGTATTTT.